This entry is about one T cell receptor (beta chain). The participants were between roughly 18 and 100 years old and came from 20 to 30 US areas. Participants had their cohort set by participant-reported clinical history. This sample is part of a study of blood T cell repertoires in COVID-19. Study as a whole: In each case, the material was cDNA or gDNA derived from T cells, B-cell-depleted T cells, or PBMCs.

How the authors handled the data: Amplification of reference gene primers was used by the study to estimate nucleated cell counts. This table comes from immunoSEQ multiplex PCR, and its TCRdb copy is limited to in-frame clones, with some not included. D and trimming come from the DNA, and the V and J calls and clone size come from that table. This repertoire shows around 250,000 clones, more than 85% found once; its top ten account for 2.5% to 3%. CDR3 length: 14 amino acids. Trimming cost V 4 bases and J 10 bases, with 19 bases left between them. Germline V gene lookup returns CDR1 MNHEY and CDR2 SMNVEV (reference sequence).

The sample was PBMCs or T cells enriched from blood (not recorded which). V is TRBV27 and J is TRBJ1-1; no clear D gene. The TCR originated in a man aged 35-49 years who had been exposed to COVID-19. CDR3 nucleotides: TGTGCCAGCAGTTCGCAGTCGTCTCGGGAACGAGCTTTCTTT. Its protein is CASSSQSSRERAFF.